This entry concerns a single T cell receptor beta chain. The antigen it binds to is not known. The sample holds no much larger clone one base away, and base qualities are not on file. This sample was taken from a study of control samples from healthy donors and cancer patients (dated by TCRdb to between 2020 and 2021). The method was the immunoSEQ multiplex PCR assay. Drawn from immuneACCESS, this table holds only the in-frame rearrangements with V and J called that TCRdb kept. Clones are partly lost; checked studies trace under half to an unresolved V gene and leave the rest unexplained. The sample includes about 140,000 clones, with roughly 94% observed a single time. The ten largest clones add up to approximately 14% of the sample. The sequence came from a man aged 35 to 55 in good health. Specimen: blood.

The CDR3 region: CASSIDRGDEQYF. The sequence in DNA is TGTGCCAGCAGCATTGACAGGGGGGACGAGCAGTACTTC. The rearranged chain carries TRBV5-4 and TRBJ2-7; TRBD1 lines up with 9 middle nucleotides. CDR1 and CDR2 (SGHNT, YYREEE) derive from the germline V gene (reference sequence). Including the terminal cysteine and phenylalanine, the CDR3 comprises 13 residues. The CDR3 DNA has 39 bases and is translated from base 1. V ends up 4 bases short and J 5 bases short, with an unmatched junction base count of 4.